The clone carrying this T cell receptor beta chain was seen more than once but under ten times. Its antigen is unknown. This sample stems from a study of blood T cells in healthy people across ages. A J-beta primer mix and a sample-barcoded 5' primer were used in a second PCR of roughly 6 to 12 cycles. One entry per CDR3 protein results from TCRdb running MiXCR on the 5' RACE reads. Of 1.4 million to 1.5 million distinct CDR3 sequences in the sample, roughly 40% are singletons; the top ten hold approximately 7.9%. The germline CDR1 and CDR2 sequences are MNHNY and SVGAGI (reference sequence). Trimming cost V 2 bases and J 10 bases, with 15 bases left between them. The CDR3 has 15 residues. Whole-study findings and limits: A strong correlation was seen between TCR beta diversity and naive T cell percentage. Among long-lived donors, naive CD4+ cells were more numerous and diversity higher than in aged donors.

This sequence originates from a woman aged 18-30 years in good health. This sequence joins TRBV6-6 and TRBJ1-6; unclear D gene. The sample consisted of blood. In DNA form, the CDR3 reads TGTGCCAGCAGTTACAGTACGACATACGAGTCACCCCTCCACTTT. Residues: CASSYSTTYESPLHF.